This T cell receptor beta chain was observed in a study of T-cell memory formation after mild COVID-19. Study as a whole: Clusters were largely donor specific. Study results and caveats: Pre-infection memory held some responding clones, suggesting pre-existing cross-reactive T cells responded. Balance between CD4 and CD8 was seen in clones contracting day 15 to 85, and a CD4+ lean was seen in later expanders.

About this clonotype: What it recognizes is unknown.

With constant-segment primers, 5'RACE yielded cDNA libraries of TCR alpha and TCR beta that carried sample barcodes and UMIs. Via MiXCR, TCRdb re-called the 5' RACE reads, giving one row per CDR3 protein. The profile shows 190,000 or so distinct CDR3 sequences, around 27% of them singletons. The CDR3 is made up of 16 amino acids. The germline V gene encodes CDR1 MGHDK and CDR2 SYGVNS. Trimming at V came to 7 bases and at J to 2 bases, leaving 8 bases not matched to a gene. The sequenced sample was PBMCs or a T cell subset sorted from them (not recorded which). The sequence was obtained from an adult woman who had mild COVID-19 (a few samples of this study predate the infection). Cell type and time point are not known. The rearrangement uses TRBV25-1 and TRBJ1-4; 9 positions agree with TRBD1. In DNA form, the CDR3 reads TGTGCCAGCACCGACAGGGGGTCCGTCACTAATGAAAAACTGTTTTTT. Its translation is CASTDRGSVTNEKLFF.